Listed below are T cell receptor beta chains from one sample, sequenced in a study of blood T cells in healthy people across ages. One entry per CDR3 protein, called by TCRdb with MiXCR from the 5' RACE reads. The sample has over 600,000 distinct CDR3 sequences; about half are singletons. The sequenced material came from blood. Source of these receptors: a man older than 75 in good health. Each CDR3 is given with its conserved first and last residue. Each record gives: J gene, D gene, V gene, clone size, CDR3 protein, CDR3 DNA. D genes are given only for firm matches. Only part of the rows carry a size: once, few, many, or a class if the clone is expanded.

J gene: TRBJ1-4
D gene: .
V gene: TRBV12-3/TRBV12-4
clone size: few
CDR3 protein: CASSLRTEFSTNEKLFF
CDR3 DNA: TGTGCCAGCAGTTTGAGGACAGAATTTTCAACTAATGAAAAACTGTTTTTT

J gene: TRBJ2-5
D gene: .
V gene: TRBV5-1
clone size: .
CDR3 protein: CASGQIQETQYF
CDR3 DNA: TGCGCCAGCGGACAGATTCAAGAGACCCAGTACTTC

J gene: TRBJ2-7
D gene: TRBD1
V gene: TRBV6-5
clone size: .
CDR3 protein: CAAGTGAYEQYF
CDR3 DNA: TGTGCCGCTGGGACAGGCGCATACGAGCAGTACTTC

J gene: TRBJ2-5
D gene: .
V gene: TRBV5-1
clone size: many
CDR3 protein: CASRPGVQETQYF
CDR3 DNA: TGCGCCAGCAGGCCGGGGGTTCAAGAGACCCAGTACTTC

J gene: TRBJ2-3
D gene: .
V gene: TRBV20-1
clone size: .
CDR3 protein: CSARDPRTSPGREYF
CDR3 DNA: TGCAGTGCTAGAGATCCGAGAACTAGCCCGGGGAGAGAGTATTTT

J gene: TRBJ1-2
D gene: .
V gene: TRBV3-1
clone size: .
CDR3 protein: CASSQDRRQLYGYTF
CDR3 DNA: TGTGCCAGCAGCCAAGATCGGCGTCAGCTCTATGGCTACACCTTC

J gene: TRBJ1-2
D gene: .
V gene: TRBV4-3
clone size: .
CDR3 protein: CASSQDTGRETGYTF
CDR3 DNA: TGCGCCAGCAGCCAAGACACGGGGAGGGAAACTGGCTACACCTTC

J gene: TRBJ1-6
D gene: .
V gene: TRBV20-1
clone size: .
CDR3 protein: CSARVKGNSPLHF
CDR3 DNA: TGCAGTGCTAGAGTCAAGGGTAATTCACCCCTCCACTTT

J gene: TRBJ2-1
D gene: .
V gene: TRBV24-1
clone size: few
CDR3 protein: CATSEQNYNEQFF
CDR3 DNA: TGTGCCACCAGTGAACAGAATTACAATGAGCAGTTCTTC

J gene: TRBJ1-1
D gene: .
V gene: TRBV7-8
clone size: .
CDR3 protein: CASSLQYRTGTTEAFF
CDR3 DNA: TGTGCCAGCAGCTTACAGTACAGGACGGGGACCACTGAAGCTTTCTTT

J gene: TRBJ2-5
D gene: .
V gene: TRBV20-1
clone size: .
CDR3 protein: CSAPDAGETQYF
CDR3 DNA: TGCAGTGCTCCGGATGCGGGGGAGACCCAGTACTTC

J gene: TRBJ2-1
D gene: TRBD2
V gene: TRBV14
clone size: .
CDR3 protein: CASSQDSGRALRGEQFF
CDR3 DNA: TGTGCCAGCAGCCAAGATAGCGGGAGGGCCCTCAGGGGTGAGCAGTTCTTC

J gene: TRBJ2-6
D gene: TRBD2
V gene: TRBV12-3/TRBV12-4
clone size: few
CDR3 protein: CASSPESAGGPGANVLTF
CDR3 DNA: TGTGCCAGCAGCCCAGAGTCGGCGGGAGGGCCTGGGGCCAACGTCCTGACTTTC

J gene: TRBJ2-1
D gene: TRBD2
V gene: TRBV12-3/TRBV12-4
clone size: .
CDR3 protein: CASSLGSSGGKQFF
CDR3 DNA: TGTGCCAGCAGTTTAGGGTCTAGCGGGGGTAAGCAGTTCTTC

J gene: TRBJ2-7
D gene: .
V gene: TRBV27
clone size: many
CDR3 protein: CASRTGTASDEQYF
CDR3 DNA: TGTGCCAGCAGAACCGGGACGGCAAGCGACGAGCAGTACTTC

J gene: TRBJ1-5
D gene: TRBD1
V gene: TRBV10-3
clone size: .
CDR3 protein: CAISGGRTGGYAQHF
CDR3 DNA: TGTGCCATCAGTGGGGGAAGGACAGGAGGCTACGCCCAGCATTTT

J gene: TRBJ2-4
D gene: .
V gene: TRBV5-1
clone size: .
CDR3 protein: CASSLRQAGDIQYF
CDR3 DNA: TGCGCCAGCAGCTTGAGGCAGGCCGGAGACATTCAGTACTTC

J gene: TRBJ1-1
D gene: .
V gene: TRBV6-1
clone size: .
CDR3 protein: CASREITEAFF
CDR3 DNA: TGTGCCAGCAGGGAAATCACTGAAGCTTTCTTT

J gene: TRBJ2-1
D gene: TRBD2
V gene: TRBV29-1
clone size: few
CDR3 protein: CSVEDGTSGSLDEQFF
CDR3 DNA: TGCAGCGTTGAAGACGGAACTAGCGGGAGCCTCGATGAGCAGTTCTTC

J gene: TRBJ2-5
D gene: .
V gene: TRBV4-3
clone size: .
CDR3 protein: CASSQDWSQETQYF
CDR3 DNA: TGCGCCAGCAGCCAAGATTGGTCCCAAGAGACCCAGTACTTC

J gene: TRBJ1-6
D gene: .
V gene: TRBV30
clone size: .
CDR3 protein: CAWSATSRETPLHF
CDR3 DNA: TGTGCCTGGAGTGCGACGTCGAGGGAAACACCCCTCCACTTT

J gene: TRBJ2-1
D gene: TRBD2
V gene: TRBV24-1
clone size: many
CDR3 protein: CATSDWGRDLYNEQFF
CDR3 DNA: TGTGCCACCAGTGATTGGGGGAGGGACCTCTACAATGAGCAGTTCTTC

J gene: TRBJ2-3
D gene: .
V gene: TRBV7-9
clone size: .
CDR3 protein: CASTDGADTQYF
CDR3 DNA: TGTGCCAGCACCGATGGTGCAGATACGCAGTATTTT

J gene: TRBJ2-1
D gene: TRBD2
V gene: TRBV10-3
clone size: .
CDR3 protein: CAIREAGGPGANEQFF
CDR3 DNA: TGTGCCATCAGAGAAGCGGGAGGGCCTGGGGCGAATGAGCAGTTCTTC